These 17 T cell receptor beta chains were sequenced from one sample in a study of OX40 agonist ivuxolimab in advanced cancers. Sequencing used immunoSEQ multiplex PCR; TCRdb keeps in-frame clones, though not all of them. The sample carries about 24,000 clones, roughly 84% recorded once. The specimen was CD4+ or CD8+ T cells sorted from blood, collected in a trial of the OX40 agonist ivuxolimab. The source is an adult with an advanced solid tumor such as melanoma, head and neck, liver or kidney cancer.

The chain uses TRBV2 and TRBJ1-2; D might be TRBD1 (5 bases). Trimming removed 8 bases at V and 4 bases at J, with 20 bases between. The CDR3 length is 15 residues. Germline CDR1 and CDR2: SNHLY and FYNNEI. The CDR3 is CASSNPDSFSYGYTF. The CDR3 coding sequence is TGTGCCAGCTCCAATCCCGACAGTTTCAGCTATGGCTACACCTTC.

The V gene is TRBV9, the J gene TRBJ1-3, with D unclear. The CDR3 totals 15 residues. Trimming shortened V by 0 bases and J by 1 base, and 8 bases separated the two germline ends. Germline lookup yields CDR1 SGDLS and CDR2 YYNGEE. The DNA of the CDR3 is TGTGCCAGCAGCGTAGCTGGCTTTTCTGGAAACACCATATATTTT. Amino acids: CASSVAGFSGNTIYF.

J is TRBJ2-3 and V is TRBV18; 8 bases align to TRBD1. The length of the CDR3 is 15 residues. With V trimmed by 2 bases and J by 1 base, 2 bases remained unmatched. CDR1 and CDR2 from the germline V gene are KGHSH and LQKENI. The CDR3 DNA sequence: TGTGCCAGCTCACCAAACAGGGGGGGCACAGATACGCAGTATTTT. Protein sequence: CASSPNRGGTDTQYF.

The rearrangement uses TRBV30 and TRBJ2-5, with TRBD2 identical over 10 bases. Looked up from germline, CDR1 is GTSNPN and CDR2 is SVGIG (reference sequence). The J segment lost 4 bases and the V segment lost 5 bases, leaving 7 bases of the junction unmatched. The CDR3 runs 14 residues. The CDR3 loop reads CAWESGRAGETQYF. As DNA, the CDR3 is TGTGCCTGGGAGAGCGGGAGGGCTGGAGAGACCCAGTACTTC.

The J gene is TRBJ2-5, the V gene TRBV18, with 9 bases that match TRBD2. CDR1 KGHSH and CDR2 LQKENI come from the germline V gene. CDR3 size: 14 residues. The ends lost 3 bases at V and 2 bases at J; junction bases unmatched: 1. DNA for the CDR3: TGTGCCAGCTCACCGACTAGCGGTCAAGAGACCCAGTACTTC. This translates into CASSPTSGQETQYF.

This clone has more than one count but fewer than ten. CDR3 loop: CASRGLVNEQFF. Here the CDR3 DNA reads TGTGCCAGCAGAGGACTAGTGAATGAGCAGTTCTTC. This chain uses TRBV5-6 with TRBJ2-1, with 7 nucleotides matching TRBD2. Germline assignment: CDR1 SGHDT and CDR2 YYEEEE. V gave up 5 bases and J gave up 7 bases; unmatched junction bases: 3. This CDR3 spans 12 amino acids.

The genes are TRBV6-6 and TRBJ2-2, with 12 bases lining up with TRBD2. CDR1 is MNHNY, CDR2 SVGAGI, per germline (reference sequence). Losses at the gene ends were 6 bases for V and 7 bases for J; bases not matched to a gene: 3. The CDR3 runs 14 residues. The CDR3 nucleotides read TGTGCCAGCAGGCTAGCGGGGGGGAACGGGGAGCTGTTTTTT. Protein sequence: CASRLAGGNGELFF.

This chain joins TRBV7-9 and TRBJ2-3, with D unresolved. CDR1 and CDR2 (germline): SEHNR, FQNEAQ (reference sequence). Trimming shortened V by 4 bases and J by 6 bases, and 8 bases separated the two germline ends. CDR3 length: 12 amino acids. The CDR3 DNA follows: TGTGCCAGCAGCTCGGAAAGGGATACGCAGTATTTT. As protein: CASSSERDTQYF.

J is TRBJ1-3 and V is TRBV4-1, with 7 bases lining up with TRBD1. The CDR3 has 15 amino acids. Per the germline V gene, CDR1 is MGHRA and CDR2 is YSYEKL. J gave up 7 bases and V 2 bases, and 8 bases lay outside the gene matches. CDR3 sequence: CASSQQTGWLNTIYF. CDR3 DNA: TGCGCCAGCAGCCAACAGACAGGGTGGTTGAACACCATATATTTT.

The V and J genes are TRBV19 and TRBJ2-7; 7 bases line up with TRBD1. The CDR3 sequence is 13 residues long. With 6 bases clipped from V and 0 bases from J, the junction kept 2 bases outside the gene matches. Germline lookup yields CDR1 LNHDA and CDR2 SQIVND (reference sequence). This CDR3 reads CASSRGSSYEQYF. CDR3 DNA sequence: TGTGCCAGTAGCAGGGGGAGCTCCTACGAGCAGTACTTC.

This chain links TRBV5-4 with TRBJ2-7, with no clear D. V was trimmed by 3 bases and J by 0 bases, leaving 4 bases between them. Germline values: CDR1 SGHNT, CDR2 YYREEE (reference sequence). The CDR3 has 12 residues. The CDR3 region is CASSSSSYEQYF. CDR3 DNA: TGTGCCAGCAGCTCAAGCTCCTACGAGCAGTACTTC.

This clone was seen once. The chain combines TRBV4-3 with TRBJ1-6, with D unresolved. V gave up 0 bases and J gave up 6 bases, with 9 bases separating them. Germline V gene sequence: CDR1 LGHNA, CDR2 YSLEER. The length of the CDR3 is 15 residues. The CDR3 is CASSQESGSNSPLHF. The CDR3, as DNA: TGCGCCAGCAGCCAAGAATCCGGCAGTAATTCACCCCTCCACTTT.

The V gene is TRBV29-1, the J gene TRBJ1-5; D remains ambiguous. Germline V gives CDR1 SQVTM, CDR2 ANQGSEA. Trimming took off 4 bases at V and 8 bases at J, with 12 bases between the two ends. The CDR3 totals 12 residues. The CDR3 is CSVGGLKEPQHF. The CDR3 DNA follows: TGCAGCGTTGGAGGACTTAAGGAGCCCCAGCATTTT.

This chain uses TRBV11-3 with TRBJ2-7; 7 bases are a match to TRBD2. The germline V gene encodes CDR1 SGHNT and CDR2 YENEEA. After removal of 3 bases from V and 1 base from J, the junction contained 6 bases not matched to a gene. This CDR3 contains 15 residues. The CDR3 nucleotides read TGTGCCAGCAGCTTTTCGGCTAGCGGTTCCTACGAGCAGTACTTC. Protein sequence: CASSFSASGSYEQYF.

This clone was counted a few times. This chain links TRBV5-6 with TRBJ2-7, with D unresolved. V was cut by 4 bases and J by 1 base, with 12 bases left in between. The CDR3 loop spans 14 amino acids. Germline loops: CDR1 SGHDT, CDR2 YYEEEE. Written as DNA, the CDR3 is TGTGCCAGCAGCGTGACGGGCCTATCCTACGAGCAGTACTTC. It encodes CASSVTGLSYEQYF.

The J gene is TRBJ1-2, the V gene TRBV5-4, with 8 positions matching TRBD1. The CDR3 has 14 residues. CDR1 and CDR2 from the germline V gene are SGHNT and YYREEE (reference sequence). The J segment lost 5 bases and the V segment lost 0 bases, leaving 3 bases of the junction unmatched. CDR3 DNA: TGTGCCAGCAGCTTGGTAACAGGGGGTTATGGCTACACCTTC. Protein sequence: CASSLVTGGYGYTF.

V gene TRBV11-3 combines with J gene TRBJ2-7; a possible D gene is TRBD1 (6 bases). Germline V gives CDR1 SGHNT, CDR2 YENEEA. V was cut by 1 base and J by 5 bases, with 12 bases left in between. The CDR3 is made up of 14 amino acids. CDR3 bases: TGTGCCAGCAGCTTAGCTAACAGGGTCCACGAGCAGTACTTC. Amino acid sequence: CASSLANRVHEQYF.